This T cell receptor (beta chain) was sequenced in a study of blood T cell repertoires in COVID-19. Study context: From the United States, Italy and Spain came samples of acute and convalescent COVID-19. The cDNA or gDNA used as material had been derived from T cells, B-cell-depleted T cells, or PBMCs.

This CDR3 contains 16 residues. CDR1 is MDHEN, CDR2 SYDVKM, per germline. V was cut by 2 bases and J by 2 bases, with 14 bases left in between. Original handling: From reference gene primer amplification, estimates of nucleated cell counts were derived. Using immunoSEQ multiplex PCR, the repertoire was profiled, and TCRdb retains in-frame clones only, with some absent. For V, J and clone size, that table is used; D and trimming come from the DNA. The repertoire holds 90,000 to 95,000 clones, with around 90% as singletons. J is TRBJ2-3 and V is TRBV28; D unclear. The sequenced sample consisted of peripheral blood. The source is an older woman with acute or convalescent COVID-19. In DNA form, the CDR3 reads TGTGCCAGCAGTTTAAGGAGTGGCCTTCCCACAGATACGCAGTATTTT. Translated: CASSLRSGLPTDTQYF. The variable domain in full, completed from reference TRBV28 and TRBJ2-3, reads DVKVTQSSRYLVKRTGEKVFLECVQDMDHENMFWYRQDPGLGLRLIYFSYDVKMKEKGDIPEGYSVSREKKERFSLILESASTNQTSMYLCASSLRSGLPTDTQYFGPGTRLTVL.